The source of this T cell receptor (beta chain) is a study of T cells in localized non-small cell lung cancer. Using immunoSEQ multiplex PCR, the repertoire was profiled, and TCRdb retains in-frame clones only, with some absent. The profile shows 35,000 to 45,000 clones, roughly 90% of them singletons. The CDR3 sequence is 18 residues long. Germline V gene data show CDR1 as SGHTA and CDR2 as FQGNSA. The V end lost 2 bases, the J end lost 7 bases, and 21 bases lay between the germline ends. General observations from the study: The appearance of a median about 62 of the top 100 tumor clones was seen in adjacent lung.

Turning to this clone: Its antigen is as yet unknown.

The starting material was peripheral blood, obtained before any cancer treatment. V and J are TRBV7-2 and TRBJ1-6, with unresolved D. This sequence originates from a female donor older than 55 with stage I squamous cell lung carcinoma. In DNA, the CDR3 is TGTGCCAGCAGCTTATCGTCCCGGGGAGGGCAAGGGAATTCACCCCTCCACTTT. It codes for CASSLSSRGGQGNSPLHF.